These T cell receptor beta chains were read from a single sample in a study of shared clonotypes between healthy human individuals. TCRdb's copy holds only in-frame clones and misses some; the assay was immunoSEQ multiplex PCR. The table lists roughly 86,000 clones, approximately 75% of them singletons. The material sequenced was memory CD8+ T cells sorted from blood. The receptors stem from a man aged 30-40 years in good health. The CDR3 runs from the conserved cysteine through the conserved F or W. A D gene is named only where the DNA matches it firmly.

J,D,V,CDR3
TRBJ2-1,NA,TRBV2,CASSESGSFGNEQFF
TRBJ2-5,NA,TRBV25-1,CASSDPNSLIQETQYF
TRBJ2-1,TRBD2,TRBV27,CASRSGVAGTNEQFF
TRBJ2-5,NA,TRBV18,CASSPAQETQYF
TRBJ2-3,TRBD2,TRBV28,CASSILAGVTDTQYF
TRBJ2-2,NA,TRBV7-9,CASSLVISRGEELFF
TRBJ2-7,TRBD1,TRBV28,CASSFPLLPGTGAYEQYF
TRBJ1-5,NA,TRBV6-5,CASSYSSGDNQPQHF
TRBJ1-1,NA,TRBV7-8,CASSLVGGKTGYLNTEAFF
TRBJ2-7,NA,TRBV10-2,CASSEGARGPYEQYF